This TCR beta chain stems from a study of identical twins. TCRdb fed the 5' RACE reads into MiXCR, producing one record per CDR3 protein. This table has hundreds of thousands of distinct CDR3 sequences, roughly an eighth appearing once. Trimming at V came to 1 base and at J to 7 bases, leaving 4 bases not matched to a gene. The CDR3 has 14 residues. Germline lookup yields CDR1 SGDLS and CDR2 YYNGEE. There are a few counts of this clonotype. The data were also submitted as part of a second study, on yellow fever vaccine responses in identical twins.

V and J are TRBV9 and TRBJ2-1; 8 positions agree with TRBD2. Sequencing was carried out using PBMCs. The source is a young woman in good health. Here the CDR3 reads CASSVSGSNNEQFF. As DNA, the CDR3 is TGTGCCAGCAGCGTAAGCGGGAGTAATAATGAGCAGTTCTTC.